The rows below give T cell receptor beta chains drawn from one sample of a study of blood T cell repertoires in COVID-19. Here immunoSEQ multiplex PCR was the method, and the copy in TCRdb shows in-frame clones only, minus some. The repertoire holds over 40,000 clones, around nine tenths seen once, with under 6.5% in the top ten. The sequenced sample consisted of peripheral blood. The source is an older man with acute or convalescent COVID-19. The conserved cysteine and the conserved F or W are not part of the CDR3 here. Each record gives: clone size, J gene, V gene, CDR3 protein. The size field is filled for only some rows; it gives once, few, many or a size class.

- | TRBJ1-2 | TRBV11-2 | ASTRQEQADGYT
few | TRBJ1-4 | TRBV19 | ASSMDRGRAKLF
- | TRBJ1-1 | TRBV16 | ASSHWGGENTEAF
- | TRBJ2-7 | TRBV4-1 | ASSPGQGANYEQY
- | TRBJ1-1 | TRBV2 | ASSRRQGQTEAF
once | TRBJ2-1 | TRBV3-1/TRBV3-2 | ASSQDSGNEQF
- | TRBJ1-5 | TRBV28 | ASSLGRPSNQPQH
- | TRBJ1-1 | TRBV14 | ASSQDRLRTAPEAF
- | TRBJ2-5 | TRBV7-3 | ASSLGRGIGGETQY
- | TRBJ1-1 | TRBV30 | AWRPTGGAF
- | TRBJ2-2 | TRBV5-1 | ASSWTGTYSGELF
once | TRBJ2-7 | TRBV7-7 | ASSLADSSYEQY
few | TRBJ1-5 | TRBV6-5 | ASTPGPNQPQH
- | TRBJ1-3 | TRBV6-5 | ASSRGGDAGNTIY
- | TRBJ1-6 | TRBV7-8 | ASSLGGWGADSPLH
- | TRBJ2-7 | TRBV4-1 | ASSQQVEGYEQY
once | TRBJ1-5 | TRBV19 | ASSTAGRGQPQH
once | TRBJ2-5 | TRBV10-3 | AISVRDQETQY
- | TRBJ2-2 | TRBV7-2 | ASSLVEVGELF
- | TRBJ1-5 | TRBV7-2 | ASSPAPYRGRGNQPQH
few | TRBJ1-4 | TRBV7-2 | ASSFQPIRTEKLF
- | TRBJ2-7 | TRBV9 | ASSSTYEQY
- | TRBJ1-5 | TRBV5-8 | ASSSDRGGQPQH